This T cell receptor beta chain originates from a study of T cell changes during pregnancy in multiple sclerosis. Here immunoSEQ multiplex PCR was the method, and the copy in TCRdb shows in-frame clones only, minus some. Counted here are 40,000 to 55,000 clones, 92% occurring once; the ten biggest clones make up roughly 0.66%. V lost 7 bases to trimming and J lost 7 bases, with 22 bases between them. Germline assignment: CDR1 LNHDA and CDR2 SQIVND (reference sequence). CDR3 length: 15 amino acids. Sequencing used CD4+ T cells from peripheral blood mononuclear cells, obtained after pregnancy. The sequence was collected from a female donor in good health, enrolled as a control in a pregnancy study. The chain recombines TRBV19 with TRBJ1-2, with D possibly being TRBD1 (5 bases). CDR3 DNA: TGTGCCAGTACAAGACCAGGGACTACGGTCCCTGGCTACACCTTC. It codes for CASTRPGTTVPGYTF.